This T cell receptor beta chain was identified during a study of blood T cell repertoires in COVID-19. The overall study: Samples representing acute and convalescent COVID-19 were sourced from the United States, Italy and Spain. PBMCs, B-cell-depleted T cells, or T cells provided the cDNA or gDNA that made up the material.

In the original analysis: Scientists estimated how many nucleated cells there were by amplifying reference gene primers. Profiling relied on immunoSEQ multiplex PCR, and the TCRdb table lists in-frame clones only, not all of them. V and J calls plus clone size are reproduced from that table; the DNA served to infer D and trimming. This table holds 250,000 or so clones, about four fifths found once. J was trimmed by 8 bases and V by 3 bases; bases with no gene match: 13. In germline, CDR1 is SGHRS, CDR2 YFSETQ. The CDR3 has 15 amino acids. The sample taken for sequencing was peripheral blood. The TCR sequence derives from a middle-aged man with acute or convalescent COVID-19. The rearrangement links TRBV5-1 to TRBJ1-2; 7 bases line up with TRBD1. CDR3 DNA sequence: TGCGCCAGCAGCTCTACAGGGGACGGGGGAGGCGGCTACACCTTC. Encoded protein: CASSSTGDGGGGYTF.